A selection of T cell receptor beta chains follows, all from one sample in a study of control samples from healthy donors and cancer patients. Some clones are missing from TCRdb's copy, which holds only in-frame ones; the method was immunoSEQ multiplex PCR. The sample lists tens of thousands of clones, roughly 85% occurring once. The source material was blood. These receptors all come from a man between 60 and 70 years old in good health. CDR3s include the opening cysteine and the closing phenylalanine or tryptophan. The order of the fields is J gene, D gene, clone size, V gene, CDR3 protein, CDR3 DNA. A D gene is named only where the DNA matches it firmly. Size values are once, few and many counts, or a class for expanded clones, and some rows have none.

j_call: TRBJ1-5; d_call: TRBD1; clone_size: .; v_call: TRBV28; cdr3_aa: CASRAHRDRSNQPQHF; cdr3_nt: TGTGCCAGCAGAGCCCACCGGGACAGAAGCAATCAGCCCCAGCATTTT
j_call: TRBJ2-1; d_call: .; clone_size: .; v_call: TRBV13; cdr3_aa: CASSSQRYNEQFF; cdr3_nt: TGTGCCAGCAGCTCCCAGCGTTACAATGAGCAGTTCTTC
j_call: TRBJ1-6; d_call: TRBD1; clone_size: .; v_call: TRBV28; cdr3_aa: CASSLWDQGANSPLHF; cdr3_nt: TGTGCCAGCAGTTTATGGGATCAGGGGGCGAATTCACCCCTCCACTTT
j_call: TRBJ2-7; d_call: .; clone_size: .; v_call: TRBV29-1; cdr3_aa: CSVGRNPYEQYF; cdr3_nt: TGCAGCGTTGGGAGGAATCCCTACGAGCAGTACTTC
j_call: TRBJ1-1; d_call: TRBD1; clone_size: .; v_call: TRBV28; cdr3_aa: CASSLPGGEGREAFF; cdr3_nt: TGTGCCAGCAGTTTACCAGGGGGAGAGGGGCGTGAAGCTTTCTTT
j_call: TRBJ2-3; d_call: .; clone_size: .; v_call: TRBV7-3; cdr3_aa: CASSFDGNTQYF; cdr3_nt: TGTGCCAGCAGCTTTGACGGGAATACGCAGTATTTT
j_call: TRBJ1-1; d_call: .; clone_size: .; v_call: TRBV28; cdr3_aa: CASSLSGVTEAFF; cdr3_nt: TGTGCCAGCAGTTTATCGGGGGTCACTGAAGCTTTCTTT
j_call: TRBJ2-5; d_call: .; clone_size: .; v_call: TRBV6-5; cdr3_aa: CASSYGLAKQETQYF; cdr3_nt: TGTGCCAGCAGTTACGGGCTAGCGAAACAAGAGACCCAGTACTTC
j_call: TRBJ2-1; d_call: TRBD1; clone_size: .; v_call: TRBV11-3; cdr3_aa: CASSFGQGNIEQFF; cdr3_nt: TGTGCCAGCAGCTTTGGACAGGGGAATATTGAGCAGTTCTTC
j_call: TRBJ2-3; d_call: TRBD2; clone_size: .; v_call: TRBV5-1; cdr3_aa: CASSAGGTDTQYF; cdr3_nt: TGCGCCAGCTCGGCGGGAGGCACAGATACGCAGTATTTT
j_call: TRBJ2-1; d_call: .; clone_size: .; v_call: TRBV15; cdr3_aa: CATSRGNIAEISYNEQFF; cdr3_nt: TGTGCCACCAGCAGGGGTAATATAGCGGAGATCTCCTACAATGAGCAGTTCTTC
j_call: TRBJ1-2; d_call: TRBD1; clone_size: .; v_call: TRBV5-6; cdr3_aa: CASSPRGTGESNYGYTF; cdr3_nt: TGTGCCAGCAGCCCCCGCGGGACAGGGGAGTCGAACTATGGCTACACCTTC
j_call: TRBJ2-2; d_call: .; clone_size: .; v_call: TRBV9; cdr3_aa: CASSVEGQTGELFF; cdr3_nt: TGTGCCAGCAGCGTCGAGGGGCAGACCGGGGAGCTGTTTTTT
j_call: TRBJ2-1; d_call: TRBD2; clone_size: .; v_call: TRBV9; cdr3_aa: CASSVLGSSGIYNEQFF; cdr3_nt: TGTGCCAGCAGCGTATTAGGATCTAGCGGGATCTACAATGAGCAGTTCTTC
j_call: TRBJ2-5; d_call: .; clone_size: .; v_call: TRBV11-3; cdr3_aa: CASSLGIQETQYF; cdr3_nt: TGTGCCAGCAGCTTAGGCATTCAAGAGACCCAGTACTTC
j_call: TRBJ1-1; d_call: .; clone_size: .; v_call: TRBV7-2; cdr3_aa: CASSLATGWAEAFF; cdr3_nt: TGTGCCAGCAGCTTAGCAACAGGGTGGGCTGAAGCTTTCTTT
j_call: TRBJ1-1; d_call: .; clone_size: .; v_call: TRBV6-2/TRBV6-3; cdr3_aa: CASSPLPLAGNTEAFF; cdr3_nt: TGTGCCAGCAGTCCCTTACCGCTGGCCGGTAACACTGAAGCTTTCTTT
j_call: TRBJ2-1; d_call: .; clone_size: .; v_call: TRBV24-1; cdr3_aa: CATSDLGMEQFF; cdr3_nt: TGTGCCACCAGTGATTTAGGGATGGAGCAGTTCTTC
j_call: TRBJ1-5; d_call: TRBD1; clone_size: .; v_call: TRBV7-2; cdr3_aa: CASSLGQGGYQPQHF; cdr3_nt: TGTGCCAGCAGCTTAGGTCAGGGGGGGTATCAGCCCCAGCATTTT
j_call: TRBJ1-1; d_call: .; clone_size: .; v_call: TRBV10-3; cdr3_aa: CAISSGTTQTEAFF; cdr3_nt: TGTGCCATCAGTAGCGGGACCACCCAAACTGAAGCTTTCTTT
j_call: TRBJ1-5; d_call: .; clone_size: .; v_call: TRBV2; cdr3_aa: CASSDVGRNQPQHF; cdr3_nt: TGTGCCAGCAGTGACGTGGGGCGCAATCAGCCCCAGCATTTT
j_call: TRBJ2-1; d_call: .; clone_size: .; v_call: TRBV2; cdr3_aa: CASSDSIASYNEQFF; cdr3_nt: TGTGCCAGCAGTGACTCCATAGCGTCCTACAATGAGCAGTTCTTC
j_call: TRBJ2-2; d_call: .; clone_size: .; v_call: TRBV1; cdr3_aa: CTSSQVLRDRGPSGELFF; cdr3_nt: TGCACCAGCAGCCAAGTCCTCCGGGACAGGGGACCGTCCGGGGAGCTGTTTTTT
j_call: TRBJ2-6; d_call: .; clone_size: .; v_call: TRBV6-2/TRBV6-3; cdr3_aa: CASSPQSGANVLTF; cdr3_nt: TGTGCCAGCAGTCCCCAGTCTGGGGCCAACGTCCTGACTTTC
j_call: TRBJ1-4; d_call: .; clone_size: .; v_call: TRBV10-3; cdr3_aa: CAISARGTNEKLFF; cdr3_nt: TGTGCCATCAGTGCGCGAGGTACTAATGAAAAACTGTTTTTT
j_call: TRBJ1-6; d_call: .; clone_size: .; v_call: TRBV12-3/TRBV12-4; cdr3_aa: CASRGDGNSPLHF; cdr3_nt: TGTGCCAGCAGGGGAGACGGAAATTCACCCCTCCACTTT
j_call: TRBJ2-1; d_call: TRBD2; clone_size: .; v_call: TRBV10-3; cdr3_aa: CAISDTSGPYNEQFF; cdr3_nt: TGTGCCATCAGTGACACTAGCGGCCCGTACAATGAGCAGTTCTTC
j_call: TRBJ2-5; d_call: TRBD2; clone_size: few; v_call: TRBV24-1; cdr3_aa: CATSVGPGGQETQYF; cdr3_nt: TGTGCCACCAGTGTCGGACCGGGGGGGCAAGAGACCCAGTACTTC
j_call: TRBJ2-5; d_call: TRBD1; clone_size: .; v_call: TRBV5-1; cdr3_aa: CASSLKGQQETQYF; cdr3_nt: TGCGCCAGCAGCTTAAAGGGACAGCAAGAGACCCAGTACTTC
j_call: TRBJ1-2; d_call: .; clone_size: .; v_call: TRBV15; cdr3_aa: CATSRAGKGYTF; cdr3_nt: TGTGCCACCAGCAGAGCAGGGAAGGGCTACACCTTC
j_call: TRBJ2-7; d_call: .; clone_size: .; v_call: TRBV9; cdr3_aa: CASIPRMMTECYEQYF; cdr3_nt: TGTGCCAGCATCCCCCGGATGATGACAGAGTGCTACGAGCAGTACTTC
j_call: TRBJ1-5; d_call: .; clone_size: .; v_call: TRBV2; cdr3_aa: CASSGDSNQPQHF; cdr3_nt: TGTGCCAGCAGTGGGGACAGCAATCAGCCCCAGCATTTT
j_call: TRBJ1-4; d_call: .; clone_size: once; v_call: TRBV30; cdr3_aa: CAWSVRQEEEKLFF; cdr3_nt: TGTGCCTGGAGTGTAAGACAGGAGGAGGAAAAACTGTTTTTT
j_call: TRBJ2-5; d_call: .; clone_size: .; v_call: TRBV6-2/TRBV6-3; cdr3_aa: CANSYLMGPGSETQYF; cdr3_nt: TGTGCCAACAGTTACCTTATGGGCCCGGGGTCAGAGACCCAGTACTTC
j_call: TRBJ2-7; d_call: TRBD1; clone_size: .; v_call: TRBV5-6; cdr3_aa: CASDLGQGFGGQYF; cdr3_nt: TGTGCCAGCGACCTCGGACAGGGTTTTGGTGGGCAGTACTTC
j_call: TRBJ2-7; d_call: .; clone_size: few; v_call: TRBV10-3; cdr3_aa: CAISENSYEQYF; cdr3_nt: TGTGCCATCAGTGAAAACAGCTACGAGCAGTACTTC
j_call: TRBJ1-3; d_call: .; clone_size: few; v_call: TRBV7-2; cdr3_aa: CASSPGFENTIYF; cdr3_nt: TGTGCCAGCAGCCCAGGGTTTGAAAACACCATATATTTT
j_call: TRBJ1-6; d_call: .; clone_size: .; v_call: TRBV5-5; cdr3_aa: CASSYQGTYNSPLHF; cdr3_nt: TGTGCCAGCAGCTACCAGGGGACCTATAATTCACCCCTCCACTTT
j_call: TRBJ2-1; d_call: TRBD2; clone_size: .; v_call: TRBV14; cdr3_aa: CASSQEEGLAFPYNEQFF; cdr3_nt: TGTGCCAGCAGCCAAGAGGAAGGACTAGCGTTCCCCTACAATGAGCAGTTCTTC
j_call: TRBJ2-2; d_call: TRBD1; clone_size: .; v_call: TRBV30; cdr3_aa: CAWSPTGQGFFTGELFF; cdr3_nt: TGTGCCTGGAGTCCTACTGGACAGGGGTTTTTTACCGGGGAGCTGTTTTTT
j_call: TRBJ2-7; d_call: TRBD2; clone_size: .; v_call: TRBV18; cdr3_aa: CASSLSLAGAYEQYF; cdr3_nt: TGTGCCAGCTCACTGTCACTAGCGGGAGCCTACGAGCAGTACTTC
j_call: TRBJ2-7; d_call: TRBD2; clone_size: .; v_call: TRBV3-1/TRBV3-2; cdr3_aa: CASSQYRSSGRAGPEQYF; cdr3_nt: TGTGCCAGCAGCCAATACCGAAGTAGCGGGAGGGCGGGTCCCGAGCAGTACTTC
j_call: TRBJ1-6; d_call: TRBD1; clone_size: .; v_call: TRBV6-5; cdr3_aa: CASRVNRGDSPLHF; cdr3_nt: TGTGCCAGCAGGGTCAACAGGGGTGATTCACCCCTCCACTTT
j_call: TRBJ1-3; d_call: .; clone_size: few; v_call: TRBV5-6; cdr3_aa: CASSLSYSGNTIYF; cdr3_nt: TGTGCCAGCAGCTTATCCTACTCTGGAAACACCATATATTTT
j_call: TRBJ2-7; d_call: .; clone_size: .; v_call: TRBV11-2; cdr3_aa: CASSLGGGEQYF; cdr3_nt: TGTGCCAGCAGCTTAGGAGGGGGCGAGCAGTACTTC
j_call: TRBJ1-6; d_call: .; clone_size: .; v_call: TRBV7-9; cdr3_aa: CASSPSPEVNSPLHF; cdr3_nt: TGTGCCAGCAGCCCAAGCCCGGAGGTGAATTCACCCCTCCACTTT